The present TCR beta chain was sequenced within a study of graft-versus-host responses after intestinal transplantation. In the study overall: Isolated intestinal, liver-intestinal, or multivisceral transplants were what recipients had. Following induction with anti-thymocyte globulin, all recipients were given tacrolimus and steroids for three to four years. General observations from the study: Ileal or blood samples showed some GvH clones first, and such clones were also found in recipient marrow. When patients had graft-donor T cell macrochimerism, their allografts held high graft-versus-host to host-versus-graft clonal ratios.

This clone was seen a handful of times. Its antigen is still unknown. TCRdb's copy holds only in-frame clones and misses some; the assay was immunoSEQ multiplex PCR. The table lists roughly 25,000 clones, less than 85% of them singletons. The CDR3 has 15 residues. Germline CDR1 reads SGHDT; CDR2 reads YYEEEE. Deletions cut 4 bases from V and 0 bases from J, with 12 bases between. The TCR sequence derives from a human patient who received an intestinal transplant, so some T cells may come from the graft donor. Specimen: PBMCs, collected 28 days after intestinal transplant. The V call is TRBV5-6, the J call TRBJ2-3; D is possibly TRBD2 (5 bases). In nucleotides, the CDR3 is TGTGCCAGCAGCCCTGGACTCACTAGCACAGATACGCAGTATTTT. Amino acid sequence: CASSPGLTSTDTQYF.